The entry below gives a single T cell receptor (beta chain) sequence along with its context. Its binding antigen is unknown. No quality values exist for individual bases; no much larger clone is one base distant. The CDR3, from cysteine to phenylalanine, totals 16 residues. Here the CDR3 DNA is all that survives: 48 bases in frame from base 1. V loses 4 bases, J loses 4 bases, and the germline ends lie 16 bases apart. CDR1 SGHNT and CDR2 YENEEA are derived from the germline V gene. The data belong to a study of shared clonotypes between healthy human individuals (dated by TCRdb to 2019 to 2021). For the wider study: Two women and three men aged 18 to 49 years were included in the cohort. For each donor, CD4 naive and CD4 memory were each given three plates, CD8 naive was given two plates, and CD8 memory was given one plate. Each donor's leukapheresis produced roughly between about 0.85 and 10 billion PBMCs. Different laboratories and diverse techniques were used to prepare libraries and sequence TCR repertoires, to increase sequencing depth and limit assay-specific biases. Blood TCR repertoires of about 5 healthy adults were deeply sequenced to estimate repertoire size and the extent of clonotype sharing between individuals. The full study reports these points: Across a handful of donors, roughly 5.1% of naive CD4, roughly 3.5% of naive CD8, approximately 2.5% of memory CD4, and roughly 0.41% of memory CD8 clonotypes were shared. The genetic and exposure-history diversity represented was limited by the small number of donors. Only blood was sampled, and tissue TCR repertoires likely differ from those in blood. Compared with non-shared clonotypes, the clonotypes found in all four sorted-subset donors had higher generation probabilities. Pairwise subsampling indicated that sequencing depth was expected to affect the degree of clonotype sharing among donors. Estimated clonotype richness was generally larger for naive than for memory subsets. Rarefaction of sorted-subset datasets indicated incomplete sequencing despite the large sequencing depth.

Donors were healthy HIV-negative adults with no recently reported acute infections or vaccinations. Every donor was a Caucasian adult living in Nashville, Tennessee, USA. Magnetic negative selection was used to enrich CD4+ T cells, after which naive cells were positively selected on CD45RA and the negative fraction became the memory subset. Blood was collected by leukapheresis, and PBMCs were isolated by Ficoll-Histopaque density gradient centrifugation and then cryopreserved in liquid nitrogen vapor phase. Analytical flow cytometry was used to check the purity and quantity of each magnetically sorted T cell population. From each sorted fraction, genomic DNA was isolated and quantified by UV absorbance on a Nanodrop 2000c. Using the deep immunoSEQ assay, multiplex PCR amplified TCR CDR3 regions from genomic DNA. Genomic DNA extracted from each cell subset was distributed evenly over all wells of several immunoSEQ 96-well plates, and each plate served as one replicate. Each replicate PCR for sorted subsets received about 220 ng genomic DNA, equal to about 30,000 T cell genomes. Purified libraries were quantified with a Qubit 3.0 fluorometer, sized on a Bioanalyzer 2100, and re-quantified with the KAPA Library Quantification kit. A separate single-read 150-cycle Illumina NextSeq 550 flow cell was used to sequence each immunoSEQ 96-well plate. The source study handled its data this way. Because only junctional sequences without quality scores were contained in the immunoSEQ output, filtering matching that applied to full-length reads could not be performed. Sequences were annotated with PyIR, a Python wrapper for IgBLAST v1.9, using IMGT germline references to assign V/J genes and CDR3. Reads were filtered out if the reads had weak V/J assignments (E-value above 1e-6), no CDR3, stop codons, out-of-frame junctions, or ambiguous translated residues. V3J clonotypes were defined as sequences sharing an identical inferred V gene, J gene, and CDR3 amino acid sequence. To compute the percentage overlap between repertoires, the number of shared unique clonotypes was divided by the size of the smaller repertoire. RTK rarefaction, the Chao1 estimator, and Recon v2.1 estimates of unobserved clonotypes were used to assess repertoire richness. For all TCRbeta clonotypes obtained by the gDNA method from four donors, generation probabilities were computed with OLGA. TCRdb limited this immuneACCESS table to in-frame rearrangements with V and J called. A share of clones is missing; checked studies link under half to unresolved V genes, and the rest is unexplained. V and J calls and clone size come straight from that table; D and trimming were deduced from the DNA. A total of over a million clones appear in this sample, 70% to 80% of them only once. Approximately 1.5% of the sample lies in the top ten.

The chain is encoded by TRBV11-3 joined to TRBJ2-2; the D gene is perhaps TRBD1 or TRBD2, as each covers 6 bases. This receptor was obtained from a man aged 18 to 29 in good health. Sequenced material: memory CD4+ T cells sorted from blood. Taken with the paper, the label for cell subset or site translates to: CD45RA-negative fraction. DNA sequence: TGTGCCAGCAGCTCTCTCGGGGGCGCGGGCACCGGGGAGCTGTTTTTT. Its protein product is CASSSLGGAGTGELFF.